The entry below gives a single T cell receptor (beta chain) sequence along with its context. The trim removed 4 bases at V and 3 bases at J, leaving 13 bases unmatched. The germline CDR1 and CDR2 sequences are SGHTA and FQGNSA. This CDR3 is 17 amino acids long. Sequencing was performed with immunoSEQ multiplex PCR; in TCRdb, only in-frame clones are kept and a portion is missing. The repertoire has some 200,000 clones, 80% of them found once; the top ten carry 5.5% to 7%. The data originate from a study of blood T cell repertoires in COVID-19. Study-wide background: T cells, B-cell-depleted T cells, or PBMCs supplied cDNA or gDNA.

The specimen was peripheral blood. The sequence came from a woman in her 70s with acute or convalescent COVID-19. This chain connects TRBV7-2 to TRBJ2-7; 9 bases fit TRBD2. As DNA, the CDR3 is TGTGCCAGCAGCTGGGCTCTAGCGGGAATAGGGGGCTACGAGCAGTACTTC. Translated, it gives CASSWALAGIGGYEQYF.